This is a list of T cell receptor beta chains from one sample in a study of blood T cells in healthy people across ages. TCRdb re-called the 5' RACE reads with MiXCR, one entry per CDR3 protein. The data show about 760,000 distinct CDR3 sequences, roughly 50% seen once. Sample: blood. The source is a man in his forties in good health. Both conserved end residues are part of each CDR3. The D gene is left open where the match is weak. Clone size appears in some rows only: once, few, many, or a class for an expanded clone.

CDR3 DNA: TGTGCCAGCAGCTTACGGTCCCCTTCTGGGGAGCTGTTTTTT
CDR3 protein: CASSLRSPSGELFF
V gene: TRBV7-4
J gene: TRBJ2-2
clone size: -
D gene: -

CDR3 DNA: TGTGCCAGCAGAAACTCCCGGCTAGCGGGGGGGCGTCAAGAGACCCAGTACTTC
CDR3 protein: CASRNSRLAGGRQETQYF
V gene: TRBV6-5
J gene: TRBJ2-5
clone size: few
D gene: TRBD2

CDR3 DNA: TGCAGCGTGCAAGTGGTGGTAGGTCAGCCCCAGCATTTT
CDR3 protein: CSVQVVVGQPQHF
V gene: TRBV29-1
J gene: TRBJ1-5
clone size: -
D gene: -

CDR3 DNA: TGTGCCAGCAGTTTATCGCCAGGAGACTACTACGAGCAGTACTTC
CDR3 protein: CASSLSPGDYYEQYF
V gene: TRBV28
J gene: TRBJ2-7
clone size: -
D gene: -

CDR3 DNA: TGTGCCAGCAGCCTCGCGGCGGAGTGGAATGAGCAGTTCTTC
CDR3 protein: CASSLAAEWNEQFF
V gene: TRBV3-1
J gene: TRBJ2-1
clone size: few
D gene: -

CDR3 DNA: TGTGCCAGCAGTTTTCTGCGCGCAGGACAGTACTTC
CDR3 protein: CASSFLRAGQYF
V gene: TRBV12-3/TRBV12-4
J gene: TRBJ2-5
clone size: few
D gene: -

CDR3 DNA: TGCAGCGTTGATGGGTACCAGCCGAACACTGAAGCTTTCTTT
CDR3 protein: CSVDGYQPNTEAFF
V gene: TRBV29-1
J gene: TRBJ1-1
clone size: -
D gene: -

CDR3 DNA: TGTGCCAGCAGCCAGGAATACGAATATGGCTACACCTTC
CDR3 protein: CASSQEYEYGYTF
V gene: TRBV4-2
J gene: TRBJ1-2
clone size: -
D gene: -

CDR3 DNA: TGCGCCAGCAGCTACGGGACCACAGGGAATGAGCAGTTCTTC
CDR3 protein: CASSYGTTGNEQFF
V gene: TRBV5-1
J gene: TRBJ2-1
clone size: few
D gene: -

CDR3 DNA: TGTGCCAGCAGCTCCCGACAGGGAGTCAGTAGCGAGCAGTACTTC
CDR3 protein: CASSSRQGVSSEQYF
V gene: TRBV7-2
J gene: TRBJ2-7
clone size: -
D gene: TRBD1

CDR3 DNA: TGCAGTGCTAGAGACGCTAGCCTAGCCAAAAACATTCAGTACTTC
CDR3 protein: CSARDASLAKNIQYF
V gene: TRBV20-1
J gene: TRBJ2-4
clone size: -
D gene: -

CDR3 DNA: TGTGCCAGCAGTTACAGGACTAGCTCCTACAATGAGCAGTACTTC
CDR3 protein: CASSYRTSSYNEQYF
V gene: TRBV6-5
J gene: TRBJ2-7
clone size: -
D gene: TRBD2

CDR3 DNA: TGTGCCACCAGTGATTCTGGCGGAACCGTTTACAATGAGCAGTTCTTC
CDR3 protein: CATSDSGGTVYNEQFF
V gene: TRBV24-1
J gene: TRBJ2-1
clone size: -
D gene: -

CDR3 DNA: TGCAGCGCTGAATGGGGGACAGATACGCAGTATTTT
CDR3 protein: CSAEWGTDTQYF
V gene: TRBV29-1
J gene: TRBJ2-3
clone size: once
D gene: -

CDR3 DNA: TGCAGTGCTAGAGTGTCCTACGACAGAGCAACTGAAGCTTTCTTT
CDR3 protein: CSARVSYDRATEAFF
V gene: TRBV20-1
J gene: TRBJ1-1
clone size: -
D gene: -

CDR3 DNA: TGCAGCGTTGTAGCGGGGTCCTACGAGCAGTACTTC
CDR3 protein: CSVVAGSYEQYF
V gene: TRBV29-1
J gene: TRBJ2-7
clone size: many
D gene: TRBD2

CDR3 DNA: TGTGCCAGCGCTAACACAGGGTCAGGGCAGCCCCAGCATTTT
CDR3 protein: CASANTGSGQPQHF
V gene: TRBV9
J gene: TRBJ1-5
clone size: few
D gene: -

CDR3 DNA: TGTGCCAGCAGTTACGGGCGGCTAGCGGGGGACAATGAGCAGTTCTTC
CDR3 protein: CASSYGRLAGDNEQFF
V gene: TRBV6-5
J gene: TRBJ2-1
clone size: -
D gene: TRBD2